This TCR beta chain comes out of a study of siplizumab effects on memory and regulatory T cells. Study overall: The study paired mixed lymphocyte reactions, running them with siplizumab at around 0.94 ug/mL or without drug.

In regard to this clone: What it binds is unknown.

CDR1 and CDR2 from the germline V gene are MGHDK and SYGVNS. J lost 4 bases, V lost 1 base, and 11 bases had no gene match. This CDR3 contains 17 residues. The protocol was immunoSEQ multiplex PCR, while the TCRdb copy is restricted to in-frame clones and leaves out a portion. The sample shows 15,000 to 20,000 clones, about 40% of them seen only once. Responder and stimulator cells in the mixed lymphocyte reaction were cultured together for around 6 days at 37°C. The genes are TRBV25-1 and TRBJ1-1, with TRBD1 matching over 8 bases. The sequence was collected from a human donor in good health; the cells came from an allogeneic mixed lymphocyte reaction. Some clones in this sample may be carry-over from other donors' samples. Sequencing was carried out using CFSE-low (dividing) CD4+ T cells sorted from an allogeneic mixed lymphocyte reaction. The DNA for the CDR3 is TGTGCCAGCAGTGAATCGGCAGGGGGCGGAGAAGGCACTGAAGCTTTCTTT. It codes for CASSESAGGGEGTEAFF.